This T cell receptor (beta chain) was retrieved from a study of early T cells in non-severe SARS-CoV-2 infection. V was clipped by 6 bases and J by 5 bases; unmatched bases: 5. Per germline, CDR1 LGHDT and CDR2 YNNKEL (reference sequence). This CDR3 spans 13 amino acids. Broader study findings: Matches to VDJdb favored anti-spike CD8 responses and missed private and CD4 specificities.

This clonotype was seen more than once but under ten times. Its antigen remains unknown. The TCR library protocol attached unique molecular identifiers to the individual cDNA molecules. TCRdb called the 5' RACE reads again in MiXCR, with one record for every CDR3 protein. Here the sample spans around 82,000 distinct CDR3 sequences, about 11% being singletons. The chain is built from TRBV3-1 and TRBJ1-1, with 8 bases matching TRBD1. Sequencing used whole blood. The clonotype comes from an adult who was a healthcare worker with PCR-confirmed SARS-CoV-2 infection or an uninfected control (not recorded which). Written as DNA, the CDR3 is TGTGCCAGCAGGAGAACAGGGGGGACTGAAGCTTTCTTT. Protein sequence: CASRRTGGTEAFF.